Listed below are T cell receptor beta chains from one sample, sequenced in a study of OX40 agonist ivuxolimab in advanced cancers. Here immunoSEQ multiplex PCR was the method, and the copy in TCRdb shows in-frame clones only, minus some. This repertoire shows about 70,000 clones, roughly 80% found once; its top ten account for around 5%. The source material was CD4+ or CD8+ T cells sorted from blood, sampled in a trial of the OX40 agonist ivuxolimab. The receptors derive from an adult with an advanced solid tumor such as melanoma, head and neck, liver or kidney cancer. Both conserved end residues are part of each CDR3. A D gene is named only where the DNA matches it firmly. Size values are once, few and many counts, or a class for expanded clones, and some rows have none.

TRBJ2-3,TRBD2,TRBV30,-,CAWVAGASTDTQYF,TGTGCCTGGGTAGCGGGAGCTAGCACAGATACGCAGTATTTT
TRBJ1-5,-,TRBV5-4,-,CASSFGGYTQPQHF,TGTGCCAGCAGCTTTGGGGGGTACACTCAGCCCCAGCATTTT
TRBJ1-2,TRBD1,TRBV19,-,CASSAGQTNLGYTF,TGTGCCAGTAGTGCGGGACAGACTAATCTTGGCTACACCTTC
TRBJ2-7,-,TRBV7-2,-,CASSLARSYEQYF,TGTGCCAGCAGCTTAGCCCGTTCCTACGAGCAGTACTTC
TRBJ2-5,TRBD2,TRBV5-1,once,CASSSFSSGGQETQYF,TGCGCCAGCAGCTCTTTCTCTAGCGGGGGCCAAGAGACCCAGTACTTC
TRBJ1-1,-,TRBV19,-,CASKNPYYTEAFF,TGTGCCAGTAAGAATCCCTATTACACTGAAGCTTTCTTT
TRBJ2-7,-,TRBV7-2,once,CASSLDTTAFYEQYF,TGTGCCAGCAGCTTAGATACTACAGCATTTTACGAGCAGTACTTC
TRBJ1-2,TRBD1,TRBV2,once,CASSTGPTGGRRGYTF,TGTGCCAGCAGTACCGGACCCACAGGGGGCAGACGGGGCTACACCTTC
TRBJ1-2,-,TRBV9,once,CASSVVQGSLNYGYTF,TGTGCCAGCAGCGTAGTGCAGGGCTCCCTGAACTATGGCTACACCTTC
TRBJ1-5,TRBD1,TRBV29-1,-,CSVRGDSHQPQHF,TGCAGCGTTCGAGGGGACAGCCATCAGCCCCAGCATTTT
TRBJ2-1,-,TRBV9,-,CASSVGVWDPLNEQFF,TGTGCCAGCAGCGTAGGGGTATGGGACCCCCTCAATGAGCAGTTCTTC
TRBJ2-7,-,TRBV11-2,-,CASSPHGALSYEQYF,TGTGCCAGCAGCCCCCACGGGGCCCTATCCTACGAGCAGTACTTC
TRBJ2-1,-,TRBV7-2,-,CASSPLSILAYNEQFF,TGTGCCAGCAGCCCCCTCAGTATTCTCGCCTACAATGAGCAGTTCTTC
TRBJ2-7,TRBD1,TRBV18,-,CASSPLPLTGSNLYEQYF,TGTGCCAGCTCACCACTTCCCCTGACAGGGTCAAACCTCTACGAGCAGTACTTC
TRBJ2-7,-,TRBV6-4,-,CASSAIQGGGLKSEQYF,TGTGCCAGCAGTGCGATACAGGGGGGGGGCCTGAAGAGCGAGCAGTACTTC
TRBJ1-6,TRBD1,TRBV5-1,once,CASSLGGGQGMADNSPLHF,TGCGCCAGCAGCTTGGGAGGGGGACAGGGTATGGCAGATAATTCACCCCTCCACTTT
TRBJ1-1,-,TRBV10-1,-,CASRTAKNTEAFF,TGCGCCAGCAGGACAGCAAAGAACACTGAAGCTTTCTTT
TRBJ1-1,-,TRBV2,-,CASMTVRGPNTEAFF,TGTGCCAGCATGACGGTCCGGGGACCTAACACTGAAGCTTTCTTT
TRBJ1-6,-,TRBV7-2,-,CASSTQRNSPLHF,TGTGCCAGCAGCACCCAAAGGAATTCACCCCTCCACTTT
TRBJ2-7,TRBD2,TRBV30,-,CAWGTSGSYEQYF,TGTGCCTGGGGGACTAGCGGCTCCTACGAGCAGTACTTC
TRBJ2-2,-,TRBV7-7,-,CASSFEGWTGELFF,TGTGCCAGCAGCTTTGAGGGGTGGACCGGGGAGCTGTTTTTT
TRBJ2-5,-,TRBV18,many,CASSPLGETQYF,TGTGCCAGCTCACCATTGGGAGAGACCCAGTACTTC